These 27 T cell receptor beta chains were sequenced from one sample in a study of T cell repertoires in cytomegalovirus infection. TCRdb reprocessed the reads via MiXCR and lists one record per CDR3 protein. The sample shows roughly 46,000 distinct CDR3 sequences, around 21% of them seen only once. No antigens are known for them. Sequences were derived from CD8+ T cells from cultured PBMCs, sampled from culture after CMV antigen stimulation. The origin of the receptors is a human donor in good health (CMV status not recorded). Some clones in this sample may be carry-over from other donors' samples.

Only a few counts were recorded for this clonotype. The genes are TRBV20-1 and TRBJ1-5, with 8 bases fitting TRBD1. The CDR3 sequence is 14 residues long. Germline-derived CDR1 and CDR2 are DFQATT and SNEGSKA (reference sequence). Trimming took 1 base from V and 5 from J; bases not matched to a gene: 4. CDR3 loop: CSARVLQGDQPQHF. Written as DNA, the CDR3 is TGCAGTGCTAGAGTCCTACAGGGGGATCAGCCCCAGCATTTT.

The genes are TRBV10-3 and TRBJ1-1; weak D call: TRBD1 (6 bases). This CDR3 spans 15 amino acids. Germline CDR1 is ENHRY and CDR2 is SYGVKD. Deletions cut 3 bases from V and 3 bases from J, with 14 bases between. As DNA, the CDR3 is TGTGCCATCAGTGACCACACAGGGACCTACACTGAAGCTTTCTTT. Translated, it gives CAISDHTGTYTEAFF.

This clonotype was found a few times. CDR3 loop: CASSLVRLAGTDTQYF. CDR3 bases: TGTGCCAGCAGTTTGGTACGACTAGCGGGGACAGATACGCAGTATTTT. The rearrangement uses TRBV12-3 or TRBV12-4 and TRBJ2-3; TRBD2 matches at 11 bases. The CDR3 is 16 residues long. V trimming: 3 bases; J trimming: 3 bases; junction bases outside the gene matches: 5.

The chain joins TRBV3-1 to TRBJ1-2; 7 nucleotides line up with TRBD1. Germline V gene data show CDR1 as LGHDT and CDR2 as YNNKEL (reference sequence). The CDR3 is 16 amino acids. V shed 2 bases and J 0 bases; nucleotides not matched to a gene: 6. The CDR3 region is CASSQFGTAPNYGYTF. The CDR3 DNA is TGTGCCAGCAGCCAATTCGGGACAGCACCTAACTATGGCTACACCTTC.

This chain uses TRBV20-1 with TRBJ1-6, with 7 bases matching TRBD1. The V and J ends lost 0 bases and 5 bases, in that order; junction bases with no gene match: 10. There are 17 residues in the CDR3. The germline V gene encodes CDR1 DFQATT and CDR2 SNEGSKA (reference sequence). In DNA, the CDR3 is TGCAGTGCTAGAGATTGGAGCCCGGGACAGAATAATTCACCCCTCCACTTT. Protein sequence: CSARDWSPGQNNSPLHF.

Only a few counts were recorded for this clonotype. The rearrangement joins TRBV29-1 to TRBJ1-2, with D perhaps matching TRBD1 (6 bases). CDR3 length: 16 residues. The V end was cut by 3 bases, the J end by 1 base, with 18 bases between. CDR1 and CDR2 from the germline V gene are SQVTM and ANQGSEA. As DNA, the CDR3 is TGCAGCGTTGAGTCGAAGGAGGGGGGAGTTAACTATGGCTACACCTTC. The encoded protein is CSVESKEGGVNYGYTF.

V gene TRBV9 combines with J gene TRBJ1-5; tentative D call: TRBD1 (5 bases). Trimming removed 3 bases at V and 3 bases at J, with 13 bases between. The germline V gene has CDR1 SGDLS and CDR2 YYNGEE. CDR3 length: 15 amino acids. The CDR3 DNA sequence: TGTGCCAGCAGCGCAGGGCAGGGCATCAATCAGCCCCAGCATTTT. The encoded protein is CASSAGQGINQPQHF.

The CDR3, as DNA: TGCGCCAGCAGCCAAGAACCCTTCTCACCCCTCCACTTT. Translation: CASSQEPFSPLHF. J is TRBJ1-6 and V is TRBV4-1; no clear D gene. CDR3 length: 13 residues. V lost 0 bases and J lost 10, with 7 bases in between. CDR1 is MGHRA and CDR2 is YSYEKL in the germline V gene.

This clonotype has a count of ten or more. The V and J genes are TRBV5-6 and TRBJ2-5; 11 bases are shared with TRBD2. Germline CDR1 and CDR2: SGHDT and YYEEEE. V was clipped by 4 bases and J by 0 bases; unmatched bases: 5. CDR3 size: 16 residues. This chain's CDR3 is CASSTRTSGYQETQYF. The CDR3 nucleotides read TGTGCCAGCAGCACTAGGACTAGCGGGTACCAAGAGACCCAGTACTTC.

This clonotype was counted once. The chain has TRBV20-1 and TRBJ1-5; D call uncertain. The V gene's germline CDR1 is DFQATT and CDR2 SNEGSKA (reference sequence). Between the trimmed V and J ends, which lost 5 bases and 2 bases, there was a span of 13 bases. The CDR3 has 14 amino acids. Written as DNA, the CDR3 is TGCAGTGCTCGTACAGAATCGGGCAATCAGCCCCAGCATTTT. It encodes CSARTESGNQPQHF.

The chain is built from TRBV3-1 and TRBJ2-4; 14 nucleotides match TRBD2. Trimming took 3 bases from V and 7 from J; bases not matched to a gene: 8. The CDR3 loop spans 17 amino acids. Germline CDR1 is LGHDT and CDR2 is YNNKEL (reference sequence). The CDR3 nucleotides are TGTGCCAGCAGCCACGGGACTAGCGGGAGTGAGAGGAACATTCAGTACTTC. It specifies CASSHGTSGSERNIQYF.

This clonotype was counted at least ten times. CDR3 amino acids: CASTGAPGTGELFF. CDR3 DNA: TGTGCCAGCACGGGGGCGCCTGGCACCGGGGAGCTGTTTTTT. The chain links TRBV11-3 to TRBJ2-2; the D gene could be TRBD1 or TRBD2 (6 bases each). Trimming pared 7 bases from V and 4 bases from J, leaving 13 bases between. Germline V lookup: CDR1 SGHNT, CDR2 YENEEA. This CDR3 has 14 residues.

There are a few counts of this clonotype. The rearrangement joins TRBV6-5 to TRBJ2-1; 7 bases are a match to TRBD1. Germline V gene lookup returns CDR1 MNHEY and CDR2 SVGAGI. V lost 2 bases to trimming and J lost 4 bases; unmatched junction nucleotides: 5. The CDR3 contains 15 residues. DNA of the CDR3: TGTGCCAGCAGTTACGACAGGGATTCTTACAATGAGCAGTTCTTC. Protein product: CASSYDRDSYNEQFF.

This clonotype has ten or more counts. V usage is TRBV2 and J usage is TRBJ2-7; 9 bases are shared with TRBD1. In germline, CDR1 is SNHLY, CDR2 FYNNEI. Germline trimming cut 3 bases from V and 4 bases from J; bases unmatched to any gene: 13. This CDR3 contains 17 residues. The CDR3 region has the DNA TGTGCCAGCAGTGAGGTCGTCGGGACAGGGTCTTTGTACGAGCAGTACTTC. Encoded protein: CASSEVVGTGSLYEQYF.

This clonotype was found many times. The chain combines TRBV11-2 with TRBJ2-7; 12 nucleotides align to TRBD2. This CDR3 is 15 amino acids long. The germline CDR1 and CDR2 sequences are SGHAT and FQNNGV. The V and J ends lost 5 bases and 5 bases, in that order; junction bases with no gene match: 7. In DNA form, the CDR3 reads TGTGCCAGCAGCCTGACTAGCGGGAGAGGCGACGAGCAGTACTTC. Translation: CASSLTSGRGDEQYF.

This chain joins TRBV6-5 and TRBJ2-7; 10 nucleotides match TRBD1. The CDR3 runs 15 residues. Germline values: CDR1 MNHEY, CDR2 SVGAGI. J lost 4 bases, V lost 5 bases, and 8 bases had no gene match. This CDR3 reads CASSPGQGGGYEQYF. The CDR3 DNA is TGTGCCAGCAGTCCAGGACAGGGGGGGGGATACGAGCAGTACTTC.

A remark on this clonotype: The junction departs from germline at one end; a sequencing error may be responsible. The DNA for the CDR3 is TGTGTCAGCAGCCCACAACCTGACAGGTCCCCCCTCCACGAGCAGTACTTC. Amino acid sequence: CVSSPQPDRSPLHEQYF. The rearrangement joins TRBV7-2 to TRBJ2-7; D perhaps matches TRBD1 (6 bases). CDR1 is SGHTA and CDR2 is FQGNSA in the germline V gene. The CDR3 runs 17 residues.

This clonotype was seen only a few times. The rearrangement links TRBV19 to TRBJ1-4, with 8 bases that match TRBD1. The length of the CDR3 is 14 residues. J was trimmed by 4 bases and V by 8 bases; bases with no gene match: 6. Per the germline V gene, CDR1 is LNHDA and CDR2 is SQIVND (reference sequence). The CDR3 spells CASGADRDNEKLFF. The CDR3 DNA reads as TGTGCCAGTGGGGCGGACAGGGATAATGAAAAACTGTTTTTT.

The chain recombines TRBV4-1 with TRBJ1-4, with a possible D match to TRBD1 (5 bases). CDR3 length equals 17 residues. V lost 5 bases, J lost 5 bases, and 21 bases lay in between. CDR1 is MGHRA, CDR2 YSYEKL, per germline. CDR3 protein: CASSYNTLGGRNEKLFF. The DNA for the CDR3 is TGCGCCAGCAGCTACAACACGTTGGGGGGGAGGAATGAAAAACTGTTTTTT.

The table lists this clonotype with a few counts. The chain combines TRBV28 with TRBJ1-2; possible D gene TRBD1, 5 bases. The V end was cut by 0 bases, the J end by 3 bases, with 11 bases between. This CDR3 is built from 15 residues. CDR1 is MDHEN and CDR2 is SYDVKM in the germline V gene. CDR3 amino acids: CASSLWVGRDYGYTF. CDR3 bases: TGTGCCAGCAGTTTATGGGTGGGGCGCGACTATGGCTACACCTTC.

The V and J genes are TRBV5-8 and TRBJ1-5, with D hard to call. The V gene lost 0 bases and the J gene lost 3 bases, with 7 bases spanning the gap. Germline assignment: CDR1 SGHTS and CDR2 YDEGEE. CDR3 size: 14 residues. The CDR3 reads CASSLDGTNQPQHF. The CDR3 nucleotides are TGTGCCAGCAGCTTGGACGGAACCAATCAGCCCCAGCATTTT.

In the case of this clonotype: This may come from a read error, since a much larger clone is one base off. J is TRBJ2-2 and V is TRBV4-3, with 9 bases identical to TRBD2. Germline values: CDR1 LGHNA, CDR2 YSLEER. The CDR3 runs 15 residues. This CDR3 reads CASGHQRGVDGELFF. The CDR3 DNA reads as TGCGCCAGCGGCCATCAGCGGGGGGTGGACGGGGAGCTGTTTTTT.

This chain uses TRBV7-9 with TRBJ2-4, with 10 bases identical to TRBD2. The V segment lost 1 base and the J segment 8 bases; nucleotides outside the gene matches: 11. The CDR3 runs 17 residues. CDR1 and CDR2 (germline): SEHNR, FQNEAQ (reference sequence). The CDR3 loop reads CASSLEGDERGGYIQYF. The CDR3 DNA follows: TGTGCCAGCAGCTTAGAAGGGGACGAGCGGGGGGGTTACATTCAGTACTTC.

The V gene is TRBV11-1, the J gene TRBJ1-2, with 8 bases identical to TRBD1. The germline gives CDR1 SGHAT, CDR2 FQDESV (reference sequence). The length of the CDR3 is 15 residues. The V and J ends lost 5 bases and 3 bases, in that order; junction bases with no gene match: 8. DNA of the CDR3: TGTGCCAGCAGCCCTCGGACAGGGAAGGACTATGGCTACACCTTC. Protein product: CASSPRTGKDYGYTF.

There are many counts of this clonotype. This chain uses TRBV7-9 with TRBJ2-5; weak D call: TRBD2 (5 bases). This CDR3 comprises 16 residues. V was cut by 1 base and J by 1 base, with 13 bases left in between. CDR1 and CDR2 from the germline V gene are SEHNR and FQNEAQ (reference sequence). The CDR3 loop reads CASSLGRVGSQETQYF. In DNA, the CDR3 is TGTGCCAGCAGCTTAGGGCGGGTAGGGTCCCAAGAGACCCAGTACTTC.

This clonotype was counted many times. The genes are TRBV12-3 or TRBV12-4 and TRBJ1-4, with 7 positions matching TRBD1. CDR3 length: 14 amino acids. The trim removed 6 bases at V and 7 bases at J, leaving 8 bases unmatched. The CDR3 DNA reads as TGTGCCAGCAGACGTACAGGGGAGAGTGAAAAACTGTTTTTT. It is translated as CASRRTGESEKLFF.

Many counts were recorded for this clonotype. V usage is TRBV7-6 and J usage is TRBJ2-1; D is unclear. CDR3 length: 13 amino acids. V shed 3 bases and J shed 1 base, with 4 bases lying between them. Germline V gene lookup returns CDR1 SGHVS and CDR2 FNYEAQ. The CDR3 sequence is CASSFQSYNEQFF. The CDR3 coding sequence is TGTGCCAGCAGCTTTCAGTCCTACAATGAGCAGTTCTTC.